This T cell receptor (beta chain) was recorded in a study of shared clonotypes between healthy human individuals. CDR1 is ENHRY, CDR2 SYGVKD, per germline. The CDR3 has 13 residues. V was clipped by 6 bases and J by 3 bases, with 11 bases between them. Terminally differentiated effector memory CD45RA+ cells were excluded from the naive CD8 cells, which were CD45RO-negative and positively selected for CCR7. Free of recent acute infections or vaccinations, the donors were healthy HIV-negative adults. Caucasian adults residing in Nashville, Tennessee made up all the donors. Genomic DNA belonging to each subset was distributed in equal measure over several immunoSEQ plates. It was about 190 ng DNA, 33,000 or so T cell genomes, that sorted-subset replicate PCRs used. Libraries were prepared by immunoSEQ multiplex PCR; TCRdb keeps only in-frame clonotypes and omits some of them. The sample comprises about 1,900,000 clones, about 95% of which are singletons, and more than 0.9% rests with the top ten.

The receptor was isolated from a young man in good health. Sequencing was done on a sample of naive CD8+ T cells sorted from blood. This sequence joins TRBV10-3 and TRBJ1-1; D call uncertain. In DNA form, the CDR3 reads TGTGCCATCAGGGTTTCATGGGACACTGAAGCTTTCTTT. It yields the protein CAIRVSWDTEAFF.